This T cell receptor (beta chain) was observed in a study of shared clonotypes between healthy human individuals. This CDR3 region has 13 residues. V shed 5 bases and J 10 bases; nucleotides not matched to a gene: 10. Germline loops: CDR1 SGHRS, CDR2 YFSETQ. The protocol was immunoSEQ multiplex PCR, while the TCRdb copy is restricted to in-frame clones and leaves out a portion. The sample gives roughly 1,100,000 clones, about 75% of which show up once; over 1.3% is in the top ten. V and J are TRBV5-1 and TRBJ2-5; 8 positions agree with TRBD2. The clonotype originates from a man younger than 35 in good health. The sequenced sample consisted of memory CD4+ T cells sorted from blood. Specified subset: CD45RA-negative fraction. The CDR3 protein is CASRPAGGGIQYF. CDR3 DNA sequence: TGCGCCAGCAGACCGGCGGGGGGCGGGATCCAGTACTTC.